This T cell receptor beta chain comes out of a study of cytomegalovirus exposure and HLA in healthy donors (dated by TCRdb to the late 2010s). Study-level background: According to an earlier analysis of a few hundred of the donors, some 170 million T cells yielded 100 million or so unique TCR beta sequences and around 280 Gb of sequence data. An early release that covered roughly 600 HLA-typed donors contained 300 to 350 gigabases of sequencing data and 70 million to 100 million unique TCR sequences. Of the 398 genotyped donors, roughly 85% fell in the genetic ancestry cluster associated with self-reported Caucasian donors. The study was designed to test whether signatures of past pathogen exposure could be identified by cataloging public T cell receptors. Using immunosequencing, the study profiled T cell repertoires from some 670 subjects and related those repertoires to cytomegalovirus serostatus. A separate validation cohort of 100 to 150 different subjects was used in addition to the approximately 700-subject first cohort. High-throughput TCR immunosequencing, statistical association of individual TCRs with disease status, and machine learning were combined to predict cytomegalovirus infection status. In a later analysis, previously published TCR beta repertoires from 550 to 750 donors were re-analyzed and high-resolution HLA genotyping was added so that TCR occurrence patterns could be studied. Rather than using new phenotypic data, the later analysis identified candidate immune exposures from TCR beta sequences and from how often those sequences occurred across donors. In an earlier analysis of 500 to 650 of the donors, high-throughput TCR beta sequencing was used to judge whether each TCR beta V gene segment behaved as functional or pseudogenic. Alongside the repertoire data, information on donor age, sex, ethnicity and CMV serostatus was compiled. In a later genetic analysis, genome-wide SNP genotypes for about three fifths of the roughly 670 donors were used, and that subset was treated as a discovery cohort. All discovery cohort repertoires had been generated on a single sequencing platform. HLA typing included class I and class II loci at four-digit resolution. The number of typed donors differed by locus: about 620-630 for A, B, C, DRB1 and DQB1; approximately 530 for DQA1; roughly 600 for DPA1; and around 450 for DPB1. Roughly 5 DR-DQ haplotypes were treated as single units for association and clustering because of strong linkage in the cohort. On average, 235,054 unique TCR beta nucleotide sequences were sequenced per donor among a few hundred genotyped donors of the cohort, with roughly 20% of those sequences being non-productive. What the authors observed across the whole study: In vitro tests confirmed that three of the cytomegalovirus-associated TCR beta chains recognize cytomegalovirus antigens. V-gene and J-gene trimming of TCR beta chains was associated with a missense DCLRE1C variant in a later genetic analysis, and the association was replicated in an independent cohort. A later genetic analysis reported fewer N-insertions in productive TCRs among donors in an Asian-associated ancestry cluster than the roughly 640-donor mean. A total of fewer than 200 TCR beta chains were listed by the study as associated with cytomegalovirus. Linkage disequilibrium might explain the correlated functional status among segregating V segments, but an unknown experimental factor could not be ruled out. A later analysis found that TCR association rates varied across HLA loci, with DRB1 alleles showing the most associated TCRs and HLA-C alleles the fewest. When HLA alleles, especially DR and DQ, strongly co-occurred, TCR associations were difficult to assign to individual alleles. The presence/absence analyses assumed that sequencing depth was roughly uniform across donors, and that assumption may not be true. Because counts were too low, about 17 rarely observed V segments, including chromosome 9 orphons, were excluded from the earlier analysis of some 590 of the donors. This cohort had only TCR beta chains sequenced, and the lack of alpha or paired-chain data limited which features could be detected. A later analysis found that HLA-associated TCR beta chains were more clonally expanded and had lower generation probabilities than equally common non-associated chains. Most TCR sequences were seen in very few donors, while some public TCRs were found in many individuals. In an earlier analysis of around 600 of the donors, most TCR beta V segments appeared in productive rearrangements about 87% or about 30% of the time, broadly matching IMGT annotations. The 87-base-pair reads could not distinguish some IMGT-functional V segments, including TRBV6-2 and TRBV6-3, so those segments were excluded. A later analysis associated 15,000 or so TCR beta sequences with specific HLA alleles at a false discovery rate of 0.05. The only immune exposure information available for the cohort was CMV serostatus. A later analysis found that most CMV-associated TCR beta chains appeared HLA-restricted, with HLA associations seemingly driven largely by CMV exposure. The classifier was reported to diagnose cytomegalovirus status with high specificity and sensitivity in both the original cohort and the validation cohort. In a later analysis, several top co-occurrence clusters were reported to appear linked to parvovirus B19, influenza, CMV and Epstein-Barr virus. It was suggested by the authors that the approach could potentially be generalized to other disease states and immunological phenotypes. The sequencing pipeline was judged likely to have produced a cluster of highly shared sequence variants as a technical artifact. HLA typing was unavailable for some donors at each locus, so association tests used only the typed subset. A further reported finding was that TCR beta sequences accurately predicted the HLA-A and HLA-B alleles for most subjects in the first cohort.

Libraries were prepared through the immunoSEQ multiplex PCR assay. For the multiplex PCR, a mixture combining 60 forward primers for TCR Vbeta segments and 13 reverse primers for TCR Jbeta segments was used. The CDR3 region of rearranged TCR beta genes was amplified from genomic DNA by a multiplex PCR assay. Amplified TCR beta libraries were sequenced as 87-base-pair reads on the Illumina HiSeq System. The published analysis was carried out like this. A later analysis counted approximately 74 million unique TCR beta chains across the 700 or so repertoires, and 10 million to 11 million of these chains were shared by at least two donors. Raw reads were error-corrected and collapsed into unique sequences with a nearest-neighbor algorithm that merged closely related sequences to remove PCR and sequencing errors. CDR3 sequences were aligned to IMGT reference sequences to assign V, D and J gene segments. Each retained sequence needed at least a six-nucleotide match to both a V gene segment and a J gene segment. A rearrangement counted as productive if the CDR3 had no stop codons and remained in frame with V and J, and every other rearrangement counted as non-productive. Following IMGT convention, CDR3 was defined as the stretch from the second conserved V-encoded cysteine up to the conserved J-encoded phenylalanine. The earlier analysis of approximately 590 of the donors excluded any sequence lacking an unambiguous match to a single V gene segment. An earlier analysis of 587 of the donors classified V segments as functional when productive rearrangements were above 56.7% and as segregating when the standard deviation between donors was above 5%. A statistical classification framework was built for diagnosing cytomegalovirus status from the catalog of TCR beta chain sequences. In a later analysis, V and J genes were assigned by comparing TCR nucleotide sequences against IMGT/GENE-DB human TR gene sequences. The TCRdist pipeline was used in a later analysis to assign CDR3 sequences and most-parsimonious VDJ recombination scenarios. A later analysis defined each TCR beta chain by its CDR3 amino acid sequence plus V-gene family, and excluded reads lacking a unique V-gene family. To address suspected cross-contamination and a sequencing artifact, a later analysis removed a few hundred highly shared, low-generation-probability nucleotide sequences. In a later analysis, a clonal expansion index for each public chain was calculated from normalized within-repertoire ranks of inferred template counts. In a later analysis, generation probabilities were computed using a VDJ recombination model fitted to out-of-frame rearrangements, and the results were checked against IGoR. In a later analysis, hypergeometric tests were used to score TCR-TCR, TCR-HLA and TCR-CMV co-occurrence, with a repertoire-size bias correction applied to TCR pairs. False discovery rates were estimated in a later analysis by permuting HLA or CMV assignments 20 times. In a later analysis, co-occurring TCRs were grouped using DBSCAN, with TCRdist sequence similarity added in when clustering inside HLA-allele-positive subsets. Repertoires with fewer than 30,000 or more than 120,000 public chains were left out of co-occurrence clustering, as were four to six repertoires with anomalous nucleotide sharing. TCRdb holds this immuneACCESS table with in-frame rearrangements only. Some clones are missing; in checked studies, unresolved V genes explain under half, and the rest has no known cause. V and J calls and clone size come straight from that table; D and trimming were deduced from the DNA. The sample table contains approximately 260,000 clones; only one count was recorded for 80% to 95% of them. About 1.8% of the sample belongs to the ten largest clones.

Notes on this clone: Its antigen specificity is not known. The record has no base qualities; no much larger clone is one base away.

The cohort comprised fewer than 700 healthy bone marrow donors. At the time of sampling, every cohort member was nominally healthy, though immune exposures that went unrecorded were likely present. The donor tested CMV seronegative and was one of the 352 seronegative cohort members. Every donor gave a peripheral blood sample, and the peripheral blood mononuclear cells from that sample were used for TCR beta sequencing. Genomic DNA extraction from the blood cell samples was performed with the Qiagen DNeasy Blood Extraction Kit. Here V drops 3 bases and J drops 0 bases, and the junction holds 1 base not matched to any gene. The CDR3 starts with the cysteine, ends with the phenylalanine, and has 15 residues. Only CDR3 DNA is held: 45 bases, read in frame from base 1. CDR1 and CDR2 are drawn from the germline V gene: SGHTA, FQGTGA.

The receptor was isolated from a girl aged 2 to 10 in good health and CMV-seronegative. This receptor chain uses TRBV7-3 and TRBJ1-1, and 10 junction bases match TRBD1. The sequenced material came from PBMCs. The CDR3: CASSLGTGVNTEAFF. The bases are TGTGCCAGCAGCTTGGGGACAGGGGTGAACACTGAAGCTTTCTTT. With all but the CDR3 taken from the reference TRBV7-3 and TRBJ1-1 genes, the full variable domain is: GAGVSQTPSNKVTEKGKYVELRCDPISGHTALYWYRQSLGQGPEFLIYFQGTGAADDSGLPNDRFFAVRPEGSVSTLKIQRTERGDSAVYLCASSLGTGVNTEAFFGQGTRLTVV.